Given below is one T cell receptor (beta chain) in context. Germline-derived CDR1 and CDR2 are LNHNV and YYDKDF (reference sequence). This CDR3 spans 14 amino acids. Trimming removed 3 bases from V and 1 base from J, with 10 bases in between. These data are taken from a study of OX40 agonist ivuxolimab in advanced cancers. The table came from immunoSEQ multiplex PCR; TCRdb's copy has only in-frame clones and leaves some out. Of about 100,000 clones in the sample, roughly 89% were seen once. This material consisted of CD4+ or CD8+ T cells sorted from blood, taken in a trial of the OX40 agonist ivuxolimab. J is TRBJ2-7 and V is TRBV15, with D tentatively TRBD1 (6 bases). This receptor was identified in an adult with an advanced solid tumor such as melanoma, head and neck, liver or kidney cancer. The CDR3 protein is CATSREGGSYEQYF. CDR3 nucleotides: TGTGCCACCAGCAGGGAAGGGGGATCCTACGAGCAGTACTTC.